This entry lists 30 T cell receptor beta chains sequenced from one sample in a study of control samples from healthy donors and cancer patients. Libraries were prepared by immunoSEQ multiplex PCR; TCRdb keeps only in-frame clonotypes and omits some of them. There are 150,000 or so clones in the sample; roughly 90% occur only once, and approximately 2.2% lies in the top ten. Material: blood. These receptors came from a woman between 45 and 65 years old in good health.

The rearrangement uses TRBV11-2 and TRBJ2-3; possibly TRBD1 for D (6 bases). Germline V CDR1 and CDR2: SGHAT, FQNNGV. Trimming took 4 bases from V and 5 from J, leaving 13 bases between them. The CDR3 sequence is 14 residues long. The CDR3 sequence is CASSSSPGVDTQYF. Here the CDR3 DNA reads TGTGCCAGCAGCTCATCCCCAGGGGTAGATACGCAGTATTTT. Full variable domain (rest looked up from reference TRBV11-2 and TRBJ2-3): EAGVAQSPRYKIIEKRQSVAFWCNPISGHATLYWYQQILGQGPKLLIQFQNNGVVDDSQLPKDRFSAERLKGVDSTLKIQPAKLEDSAVYLCASSSSPGVDTQYFGPGTRLTVL.

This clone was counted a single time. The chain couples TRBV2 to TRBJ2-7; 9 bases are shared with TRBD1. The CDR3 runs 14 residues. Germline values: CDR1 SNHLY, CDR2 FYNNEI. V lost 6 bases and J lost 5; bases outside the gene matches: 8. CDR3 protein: CASRAGQGRHEQYF. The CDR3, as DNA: TGTGCCAGCAGGGCCGGACAGGGGAGGCACGAGCAGTACTTC. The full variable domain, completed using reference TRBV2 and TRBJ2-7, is EPEVTQTPSHQVTQMGQEVILRCVPISNHLYFYWYRQILGQKVEFLVSFYNNEISEKSEIFDDQFSVERPDGSNFTLKIRSTKLEDSAMYFCASRAGQGRHEQYFGPGTRLTVT.

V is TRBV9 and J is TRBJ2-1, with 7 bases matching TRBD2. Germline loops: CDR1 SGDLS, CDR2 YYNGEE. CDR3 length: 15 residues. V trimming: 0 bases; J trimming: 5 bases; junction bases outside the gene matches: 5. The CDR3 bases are TGTGCCAGCAGCGTAGGACCGGGAGGTAACAATGAGCAGTTCTTC. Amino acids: CASSVGPGGNNEQFF.

CDR3 nucleotide sequence: TGTGCCAGCACTACACTGACAGGGGGGAATTCACCCCTCCACTTT. Protein product: CASTTLTGGNSPLHF. This rearrangement joins TRBV2 to TRBJ1-6; 9 bases are a match to TRBD1. The trim removed 7 bases at V and 7 bases at J, leaving 8 bases unmatched. This CDR3 has 15 residues. The germline V gene has CDR1 SNHLY and CDR2 FYNNEI.

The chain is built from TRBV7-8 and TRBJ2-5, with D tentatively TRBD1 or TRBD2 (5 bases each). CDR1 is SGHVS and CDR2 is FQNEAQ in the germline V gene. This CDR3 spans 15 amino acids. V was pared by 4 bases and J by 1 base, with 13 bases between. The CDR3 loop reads CASSYTGQIQETQYF. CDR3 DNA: TGTGCCAGCAGCTACACGGGGCAGATCCAAGAGACCCAGTACTTC.

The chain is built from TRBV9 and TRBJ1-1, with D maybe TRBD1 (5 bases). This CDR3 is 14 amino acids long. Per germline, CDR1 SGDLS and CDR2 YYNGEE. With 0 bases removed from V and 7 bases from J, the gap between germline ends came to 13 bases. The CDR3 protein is CASSVAGAGGEAFF. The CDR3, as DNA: TGTGCCAGCAGCGTAGCTGGGGCAGGAGGTGAAGCTTTCTTT. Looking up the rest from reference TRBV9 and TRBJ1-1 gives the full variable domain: DSGVTQTPKHLITATGQRVTLRCSPRSGDLSVYWYQQSLDQGLQFLIQYYNGEERAKGNILERFSAQQFPDLHSELNLSSLELGDSALYFCASSVAGAGGEAFFGQGTRLTVV.

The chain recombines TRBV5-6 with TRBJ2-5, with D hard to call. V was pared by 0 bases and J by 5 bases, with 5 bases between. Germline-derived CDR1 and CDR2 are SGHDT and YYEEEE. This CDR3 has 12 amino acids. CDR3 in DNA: TGTGCCAGCAGCTTGGGCCGGGAGACCCAGTACTTC. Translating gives CASSLGRETQYF.

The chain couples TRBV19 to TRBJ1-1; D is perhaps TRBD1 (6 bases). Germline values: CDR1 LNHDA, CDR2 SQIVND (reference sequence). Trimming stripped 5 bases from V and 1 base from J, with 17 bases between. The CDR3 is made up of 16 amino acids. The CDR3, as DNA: TGTGCCAGTAGTCGAAGCCAGGGGTTTTCGAACACTGAAGCTTTCTTT. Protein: CASSRSQGFSNTEAFF.

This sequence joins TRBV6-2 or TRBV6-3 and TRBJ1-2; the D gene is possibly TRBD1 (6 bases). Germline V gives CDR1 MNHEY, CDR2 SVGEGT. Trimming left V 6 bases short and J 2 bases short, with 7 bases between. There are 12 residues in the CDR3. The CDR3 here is CASSQGNYGYTF. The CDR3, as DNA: TGTGCCAGCAGCCAGGGGAACTATGGCTACACCTTC.

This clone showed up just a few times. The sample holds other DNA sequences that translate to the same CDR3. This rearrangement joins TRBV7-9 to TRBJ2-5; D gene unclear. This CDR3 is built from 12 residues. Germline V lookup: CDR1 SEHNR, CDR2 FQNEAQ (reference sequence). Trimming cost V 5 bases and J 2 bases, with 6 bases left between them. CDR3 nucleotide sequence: TGTGCCAGCAGCCAAGGTCAAGAGACCCAGTACTTC. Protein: CASSQGQETQYF.

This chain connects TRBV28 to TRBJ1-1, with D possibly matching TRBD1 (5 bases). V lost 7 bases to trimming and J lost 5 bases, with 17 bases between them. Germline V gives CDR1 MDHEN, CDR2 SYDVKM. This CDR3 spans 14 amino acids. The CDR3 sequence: CASILGARKTEAFF. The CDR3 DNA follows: TGTGCCAGCATTCTAGGGGCGCGAAAGACTGAAGCTTTCTTT.

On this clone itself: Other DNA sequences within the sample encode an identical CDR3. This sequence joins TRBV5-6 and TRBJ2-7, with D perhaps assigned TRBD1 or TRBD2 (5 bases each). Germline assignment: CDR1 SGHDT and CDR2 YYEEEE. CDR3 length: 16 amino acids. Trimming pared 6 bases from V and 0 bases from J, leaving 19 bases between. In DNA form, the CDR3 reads TGTGCCAGCACCGGCTTCGGGACGGAGACCTCCTACGAGCAGTACTTC. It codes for CASTGFGTETSYEQYF.

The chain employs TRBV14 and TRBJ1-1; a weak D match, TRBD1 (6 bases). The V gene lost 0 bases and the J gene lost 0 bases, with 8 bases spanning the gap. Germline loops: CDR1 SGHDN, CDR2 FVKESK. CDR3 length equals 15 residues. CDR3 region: CASSQDPGVNTEAFF. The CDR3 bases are TGTGCCAGCAGCCAAGATCCAGGGGTGAACACTGAAGCTTTCTTT.

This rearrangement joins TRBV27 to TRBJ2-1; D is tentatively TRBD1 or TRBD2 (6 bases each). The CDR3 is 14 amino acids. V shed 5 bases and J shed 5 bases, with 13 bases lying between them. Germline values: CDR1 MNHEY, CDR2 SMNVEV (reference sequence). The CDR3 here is CASSPRGTDNEQFF. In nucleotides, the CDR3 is TGTGCCAGCAGTCCAAGGGGGACTGACAATGAGCAGTTCTTC.

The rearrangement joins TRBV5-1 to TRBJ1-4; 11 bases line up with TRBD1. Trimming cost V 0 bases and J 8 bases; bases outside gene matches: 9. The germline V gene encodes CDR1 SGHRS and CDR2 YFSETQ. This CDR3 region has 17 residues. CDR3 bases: TGCGCCAGCAGCTTGGAGATAGGACAGGGGGCGCGGGAAAAACTGTTTTTT. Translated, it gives CASSLEIGQGAREKLFF. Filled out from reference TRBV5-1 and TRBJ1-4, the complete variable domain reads KAGVTQTPRYLIKTRGQQVTLSCSPISGHRSVSWYQQTPGQGLQFLFEYFSETQRNKGNFPGRFSGRQFSNSRSEMNVSTLELGDSALYLCASSLEIGQGAREKLFFGSGTQLSVL.

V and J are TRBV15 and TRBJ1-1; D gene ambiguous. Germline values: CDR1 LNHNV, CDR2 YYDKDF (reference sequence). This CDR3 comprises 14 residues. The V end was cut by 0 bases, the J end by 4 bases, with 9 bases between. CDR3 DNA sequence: TGTGCCACCAGCAGAGATGGGTGGCGCACTGAAGCTTTCTTT. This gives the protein CATSRDGWRTEAFF.

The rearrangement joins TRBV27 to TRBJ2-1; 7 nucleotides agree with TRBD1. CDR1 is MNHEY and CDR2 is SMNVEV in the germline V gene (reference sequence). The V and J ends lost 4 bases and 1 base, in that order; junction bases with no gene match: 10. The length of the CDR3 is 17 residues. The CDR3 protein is CASSSAYRDSSYNEQFF. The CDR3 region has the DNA TGTGCCAGCAGTTCCGCCTACAGGGACAGTTCCTACAATGAGCAGTTCTTC.

CDR3 sequence: CASAAVGGGLDEQFF. The CDR3 DNA reads TGTGCTAGTGCCGCGGTTGGCGGGGGGCTGGACGAGCAGTTCTTC. V gene TRBV12-5 combines with J gene TRBJ2-1, with 8 bases identical to TRBD2. In germline, CDR1 is LGHNT, CDR2 FRNRAP. The V gene end was trimmed by 7 bases and the J gene end by 10 bases; junction bases not matched to a gene: 15. The CDR3 is 15 amino acids. Complete variable domain (other parts from reference TRBV12-5 and TRBJ2-1): DARVTQTPRHKVTEMGQEVTMRCQPILGHNTVFWYRQTMMQGLELLAYFRNRAPLDDSGMPKDRFSAEMPDATLATLKIQPSEPRDSAVYFCASAAVGGGLDEQFFGPGTRLTVL.

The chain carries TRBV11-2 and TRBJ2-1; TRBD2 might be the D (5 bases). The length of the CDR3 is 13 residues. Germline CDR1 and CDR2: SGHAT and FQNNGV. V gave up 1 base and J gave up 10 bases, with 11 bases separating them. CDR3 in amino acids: CASSLVSGGEQFF. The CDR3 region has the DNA TGTGCCAGCAGCTTAGTATCCGGAGGCGAGCAGTTCTTC.

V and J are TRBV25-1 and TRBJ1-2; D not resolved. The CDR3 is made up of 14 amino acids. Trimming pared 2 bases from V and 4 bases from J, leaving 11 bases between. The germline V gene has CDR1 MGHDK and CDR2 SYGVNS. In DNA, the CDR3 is TGTGCCAGCAGTGAAGGCAGGCTGGGCTATGGCTACACCTTC. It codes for CASSEGRLGYGYTF.

CDR3 sequence: CASSQTPGLGYYEQYF. The CDR3 DNA reads as TGTGCCAGCAGCCAGACGCCGGGACTAGGGTACTACGAGCAGTACTTC. This rearrangement joins TRBV11-2 to TRBJ2-7, with 8 bases lining up with TRBD2. Germline V gene sequence: CDR1 SGHAT, CDR2 FQNNGV. CDR3 length: 16 residues. V was pared by 5 bases and J by 3 bases, with 12 bases of the junction left unmatched.

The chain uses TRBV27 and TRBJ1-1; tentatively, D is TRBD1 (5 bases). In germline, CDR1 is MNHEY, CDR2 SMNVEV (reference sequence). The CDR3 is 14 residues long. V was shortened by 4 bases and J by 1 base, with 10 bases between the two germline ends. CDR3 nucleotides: TGTGCCAGCAGTTGGGGACTGGAGAACACTGAAGCTTTCTTT. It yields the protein CASSWGLENTEAFF.

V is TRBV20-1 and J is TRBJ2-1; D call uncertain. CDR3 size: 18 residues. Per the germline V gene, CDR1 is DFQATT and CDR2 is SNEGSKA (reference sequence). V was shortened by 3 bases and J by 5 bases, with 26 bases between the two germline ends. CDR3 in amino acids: CSASLPFPGSGRNNEQFF. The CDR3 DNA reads TGCAGTGCTAGTCTTCCTTTTCCGGGTTCGGGCCGAAACAATGAGCAGTTCTTC.

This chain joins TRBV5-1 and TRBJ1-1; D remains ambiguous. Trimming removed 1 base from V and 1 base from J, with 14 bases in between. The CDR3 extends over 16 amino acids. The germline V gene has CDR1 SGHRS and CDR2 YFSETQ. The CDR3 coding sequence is TGCGCCAGCAGCTTGTTCTTTTTACAGCAGAACACTGAAGCTTTCTTT. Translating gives CASSLFFLQQNTEAFF.

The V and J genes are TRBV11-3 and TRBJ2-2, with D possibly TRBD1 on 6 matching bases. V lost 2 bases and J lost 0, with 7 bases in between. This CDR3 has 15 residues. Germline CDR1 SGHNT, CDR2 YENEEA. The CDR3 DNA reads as TGTGCCAGCAGCTTACAGGGGCCGAACACCGGGGAGCTGTTTTTT. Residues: CASSLQGPNTGELFF.

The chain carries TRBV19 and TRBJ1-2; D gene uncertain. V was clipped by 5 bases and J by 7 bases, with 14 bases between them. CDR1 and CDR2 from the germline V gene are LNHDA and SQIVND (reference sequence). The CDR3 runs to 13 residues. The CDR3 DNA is TGTGCCAGTAGTGATCTGGGGTACGGTGGCTACACCTTC. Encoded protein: CASSDLGYGGYTF.

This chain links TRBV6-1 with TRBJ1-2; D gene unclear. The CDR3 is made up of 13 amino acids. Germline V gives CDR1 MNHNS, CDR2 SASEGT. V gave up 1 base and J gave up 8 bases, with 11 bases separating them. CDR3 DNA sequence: TGTGCCAGCAGTGAAGGTATTTGGAACGGCTACACCTTC. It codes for CASSEGIWNGYTF.

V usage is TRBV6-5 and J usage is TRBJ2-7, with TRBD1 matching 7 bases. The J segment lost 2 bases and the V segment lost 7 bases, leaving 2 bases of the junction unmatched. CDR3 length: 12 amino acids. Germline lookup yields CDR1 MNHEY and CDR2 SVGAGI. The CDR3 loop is CASIQGAYEQYF. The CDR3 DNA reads TGTGCCAGCATTCAGGGGGCCTACGAGCAGTACTTC.

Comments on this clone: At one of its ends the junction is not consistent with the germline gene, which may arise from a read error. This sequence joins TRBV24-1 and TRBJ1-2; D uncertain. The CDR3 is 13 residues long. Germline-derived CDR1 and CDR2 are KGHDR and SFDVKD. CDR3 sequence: CAASDSEFYGYTF. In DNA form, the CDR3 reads TGTGCCGCCAGTGATTCCGAGTTCTATGGCTACACCTTC.

CDR3 in amino acids: CASRGGGETQYF. In DNA, the CDR3 is TGTGCCAGCAGGGGGGGTGGGGAGACCCAGTACTTC. The chain combines TRBV25-1 with TRBJ2-5, with a possible D match to TRBD2 (6 bases). The V gene lost 6 bases and the J gene lost 5 bases, with 10 bases spanning the gap. The CDR3 runs 12 residues. Per the germline V gene, CDR1 is MGHDK and CDR2 is SYGVNS.